The 29 T cell receptor beta chains presented below share a single source sample, sequenced in a study of OX40 agonist ivuxolimab in advanced cancers. Some clones are missing from TCRdb's copy, which holds only in-frame ones; the method was immunoSEQ multiplex PCR. The table shows roughly 49,000 clones, with 88% occurring only once. Sequenced material: CD4+ or CD8+ T cells sorted from blood, taken in a trial of the OX40 agonist ivuxolimab. These receptors originate from an adult with an advanced solid tumor such as melanoma, head and neck, liver or kidney cancer.

V gene TRBV7-9 combines with J gene TRBJ1-1, with 7 bases aligning to TRBD1. Looked up from germline, CDR1 is SEHNR and CDR2 is FQNEAQ (reference sequence). V shed 4 bases, J shed 3 bases, and the junction held 2 bases outside the gene matches. There are 13 residues in the CDR3. The CDR3 sequence: CASSYDRDTEAFF. The DNA for the CDR3 is TGTGCCAGCAGCTATGACAGGGACACTGAAGCTTTCTTT.

This chain connects TRBV5-1 to TRBJ2-1, with 10 bases that match TRBD2. Germline V gives CDR1 SGHRS, CDR2 YFSETQ. The CDR3 length is 16 residues. V dropped 3 bases and J dropped 10; count of bases not matched to a gene: 13. The CDR3 coding sequence is TGCGCCAGCAGCTCGGGCGGACTAGCGGCGGTGGGGGAGCAGTTCTTC. Its translation: CASSSGGLAAVGEQFF.

The chain is built from TRBV6-4 and TRBJ2-1; the D is unclear. The CDR3 totals 13 residues. Trimming removed 4 bases at V and 9 bases at J, with 13 bases between. The germline CDR1 and CDR2 sequences are MRHNA and SNTAGT. Written as DNA, the CDR3 is TGTGCCAGCAGTGGGACCCCCGTTGGTGAGCAGTTCTTC. The encoded protein is CASSGTPVGEQFF.

The chain carries TRBV15 and TRBJ1-4; D perhaps matches TRBD1 (5 bases). The CDR3 consists of 14 residues. From germline, CDR1 is LNHNV and CDR2 YYDKDF (reference sequence). The V end was cut by 4 bases, the J end by 8 bases, with 14 bases between. Here the CDR3 reads CATSTTRDVEKLFF. As DNA, the CDR3 is TGTGCCACCAGCACCACTCGGGACGTAGAAAAACTGTTTTTT.

The V call is TRBV9, the J call TRBJ1-2, with TRBD1 as a possible D gene (6 bases). V lost 0 bases, J lost 13 bases, and 19 bases lay in between. This CDR3 comprises 14 residues. CDR1 SGDLS and CDR2 YYNGEE come from the germline V gene. The CDR3: CASSVGLDSRGSTF. The CDR3 DNA reads as TGTGCCAGCAGCGTAGGACTGGACAGCCGAGGTAGCACCTTC.

This chain's CDR3 is CASSTGSDTEAFF. CDR3 nucleotides: TGTGCCAGCAGCACAGGATCGGACACTGAAGCTTTCTTT. The genes are TRBV11-1 and TRBJ1-1, with a possible D match to TRBD1 (5 bases). The CDR3 sequence is 13 residues long. Germline V gene lookup returns CDR1 SGHAT and CDR2 FQDESV (reference sequence). With 5 bases removed from V and 3 bases from J, the gap between germline ends came to 10 bases.

The V gene is TRBV10-3, the J gene TRBJ2-4; TRBD1 matches at 8 bases. Germline loops: CDR1 ENHRY, CDR2 SYGVKD. Germline trimming cut 4 bases from V and 0 bases from J; bases unmatched to any gene: 5. The CDR3 runs 16 residues. The CDR3 sequence: CAISGTGLGAKNIQYF. CDR3 DNA: TGTGCCATCAGTGGGACAGGGTTAGGAGCCAAAAACATTCAGTACTTC.

The rearrangement uses TRBV28 and TRBJ1-4; D is ambiguous. Germline assignment: CDR1 MDHEN and CDR2 SYDVKM. The V end lost 10 bases, the J end lost 5 bases, and 8 bases lay between the germline ends. CDR3 size: 11 residues. The CDR3 coding sequence is TGTGCCATTCAGGAGAATGAAAAACTGTTTTTT. Translated: CAIQENEKLFF.

V and J are TRBV27 and TRBJ2-7; a possible D gene is TRBD1 (5 bases). Germline V CDR1 and CDR2: MNHEY, SMNVEV (reference sequence). CDR3 length equals 13 residues. The ends were cut back, 4 bases at V and 3 bases at J, with 10 bases in the middle. CDR3 bases: TGTGCCAGCAGTTCCCTACAGGTCTACGAGCAGTACTTC. Encoded protein: CASSSLQVYEQYF.

The gene calls are TRBV6-1 and TRBJ1-3; D is unresolved. The CDR3 runs to 11 residues. Germline assignment: CDR1 MNHNS and CDR2 SASEGT. The ends were cut back, 3 bases at V and 11 bases at J, with 8 bases in the middle. The CDR3 is CASSDLRSIYF. The CDR3 region has the DNA TGTGCCAGCAGTGATTTGCGGTCCATATATTTT.

This chain joins TRBV7-2 and TRBJ1-4; D not certain. Germline-derived CDR1 and CDR2 are SGHTA and FQGNSA. CDR3 length: 15 amino acids. Deletions cut 5 bases from V and 11 bases from J, with 21 bases between. The DNA of the CDR3 is TGTGCCAGCAGCGCTCAGAATGGTGGTATGAGCAAACTGTTTTTT. Residues: CASSAQNGGMSKLFF.

The CDR3 spells CASSPRGRFYGYTF. The CDR3 DNA reads TGTGCCAGCAGTCCCAGGGGGCGCTTCTATGGCTACACCTTC. The chain couples TRBV27 to TRBJ1-2; 8 bases map to TRBD1. This CDR3 has 14 residues. Germline V gene data show CDR1 as MNHEY and CDR2 as SMNVEV (reference sequence). V was clipped by 5 bases and J by 4 bases; unmatched bases: 6.

The chain carries TRBV25-1 and TRBJ2-3, with D unclear. V lost 1 base and J lost 6, with 14 bases in between. The length of the CDR3 is 15 residues. The germline CDR1 and CDR2 sequences are MGHDK and SYGVNS. CDR3 nucleotides: TGTGCCAGCAGTGAATTGGCAAATTTAAGGGATACGCAGTATTTT. Its protein product is CASSELANLRDTQYF.

The sample holds a few counts of this clone. At one of its ends the junction is not consistent with the germline gene, which may arise from a read error. The chain combines TRBV7-9 with TRBJ1-6; D is undetermined. Germline lookup yields CDR1 SEHNR and CDR2 FQNEAQ (reference sequence). This CDR3 is built from 15 residues. The CDR3 DNA sequence: TGTGCCAGCAGCTCTGCAGTCTCCCATAATTCACCCCTCCACTTT. Translation: CASSSAVSHNSPLHF.

This sequence joins TRBV9 and TRBJ1-2; D possibly corresponds to TRBD1 (6 bases). CDR1 is SGDLS and CDR2 is YYNGEE in the germline V gene. This CDR3 is built from 15 residues. Trimming took off 4 bases at V and 7 bases at J, with 20 bases between the two ends. This CDR3 reads CASSYGGTPRTGYTF. DNA of the CDR3: TGTGCCAGCAGCTATGGGGGGACACCAAGGACTGGCTACACCTTC.

The chain combines TRBV5-1 with TRBJ2-1; 8 bases are a match to TRBD1. V shed 4 bases and J 3 bases; nucleotides not matched to a gene: 3. The CDR3 has 14 amino acids. Germline assignment: CDR1 SGHRS and CDR2 YFSETQ. The CDR3 protein is CASSLQGGYNEQFF. For the CDR3, the DNA is TGCGCCAGCAGCCTACAGGGGGGCTACAATGAGCAGTTCTTC.

This chain links TRBV27 with TRBJ1-1; no clear D gene. This CDR3 has 20 amino acids. Germline assignment: CDR1 MNHEY and CDR2 SMNVEV (reference sequence). With 4 bases removed from V and 3 bases from J, the gap between germline ends came to 30 bases. Here the CDR3 reads CASSSVPGSTADGVYTEAFF. In DNA form, the CDR3 reads TGTGCCAGCAGTTCCGTACCCGGATCCACGGCGGACGGGGTTTACACTGAAGCTTTCTTT.

This clone was found a few times. V usage is TRBV4-2 and J usage is TRBJ2-7, with 12 bases fitting TRBD1. Per the germline V gene, CDR1 is LGHNA and CDR2 is YNFKEQ. The length of the CDR3 is 15 residues. The ends lost 5 bases at V and 2 bases at J; junction bases unmatched: 4. This chain's CDR3 is CASSAGTGGPYEQYF. The CDR3 DNA is TGTGCCAGCAGCGCCGGGACAGGGGGCCCCTACGAGCAGTACTTC.

The genes are TRBV6-5 and TRBJ2-3; D is unresolved. Germline lookup yields CDR1 MNHEY and CDR2 SVGAGI. This CDR3 spans 15 amino acids. V lost 2 bases, J lost 3 bases, and 12 bases lay in between. The CDR3: CASSYHNVRTDTQYF. The CDR3 DNA is TGTGCCAGCAGTTACCATAATGTCCGGACAGATACGCAGTATTTT.

V is TRBV5-5 and J is TRBJ1-4; TRBD1 is a possible D gene (5 bases). This CDR3 spans 14 amino acids. The germline CDR1 and CDR2 sequences are SGHKS and YYEKEE (reference sequence). The V and J ends lost 4 bases and 3 bases respectively, with 10 bases between them. CDR3 DNA sequence: TGTGCCAGCAGCCCCCTAGGGGCTAATGAAAAACTGTTTTTT. It codes for CASSPLGANEKLFF.

The table lists this clone with a count of one. This sequence joins TRBV28 and TRBJ1-2; D is uncertain. Germline V gene sequence: CDR1 MDHEN, CDR2 SYDVKM. The CDR3 covers 12 residues. Trimming shortened V by 11 bases and J by 0 bases, and 10 bases separated the two germline ends. CDR3 amino acids: CAATGTNYGYTF. The CDR3 nucleotides read TGTGCCGCAACCGGGACTAACTATGGCTACACCTTC.

Concerning this clone: The sample has other DNA sequences that encode this CDR3 too. The V call is TRBV5-6, the J call TRBJ2-7, with TRBD2 as a possible D gene (6 bases). V was trimmed by 4 bases and J by 0 bases, leaving 11 bases between them. The germline CDR1 and CDR2 sequences are SGHDT and YYEEEE. This CDR3 region has 14 residues. The CDR3 nucleotides are TGTGCCAGCAGCCGGGCGGGGAACTCCTACGAGCAGTACTTC. It translates to CASSRAGNSYEQYF.

The rearrangement links TRBV2 to TRBJ2-1, with D unclear. The length of the CDR3 is 11 residues. Germline assignment: CDR1 SNHLY and CDR2 FYNNEI. V was cut by 6 bases and J by 3 bases, with 3 bases left in between. The CDR3: CASRNYNEQFF. CDR3 sequence (DNA): TGTGCCAGCAGAAACTACAATGAGCAGTTCTTC.

The count of this clone is one. V gene TRBV27 combines with J gene TRBJ1-5; the D is unclear. CDR1 is MNHEY and CDR2 is SMNVEV in the germline V gene (reference sequence). The CDR3 has 15 residues. Trimming shortened V by 5 bases and J by 3 bases, and 14 bases separated the two germline ends. DNA for the CDR3: TGTGCCAGCAGTGTTAATCTGGATACCAATCAGCCCCAGCATTTT. Its translation: CASSVNLDTNQPQHF.

V gene TRBV15 combines with J gene TRBJ2-2, with D uncertain. The CDR3 is 14 amino acids. Trimming removed 3 bases at V and 0 bases at J, with 5 bases between. Per the germline V gene, CDR1 is LNHNV and CDR2 is YYDKDF (reference sequence). CDR3 DNA sequence: TGTGCCACCAGCAGGTCCACGAACACCGGGGAGCTGTTTTTT. Residues: CATSRSTNTGELFF. Complete variable domain (other parts from reference TRBV15 and TRBJ2-2): DAMVIQNPRYQVTQFGKPVTLSCSQTLNHNVMYWYQQKSSQAPKLLFHYYDKDFNNEADTPDNFQSRRPNTSFCFLDIRSPGLGDTAMYLCATSRSTNTGELFFGEGSRLTVL.

The chain combines TRBV19 with TRBJ2-1; D is unresolved. Per the germline V gene, CDR1 is LNHDA and CDR2 is SQIVND (reference sequence). Deletions cut 0 bases from V and 4 bases from J, with 10 bases between. The CDR3 extends over 15 amino acids. DNA of the CDR3: TGTGCCAGTAGTATAGATCCAGCCATTTACAATGAGCAGTTCTTC. As protein: CASSIDPAIYNEQFF.

This clone was recorded a few times. The chain has TRBV15 and TRBJ2-3; 9 bases agree with TRBD1. The length of the CDR3 is 17 residues. V was clipped by 1 base and J by 2 bases; unmatched bases: 7. Looked up from germline, CDR1 is LNHNV and CDR2 is YYDKDF (reference sequence). The CDR3 coding sequence is TGTGCCACCAGCAGAGGAACAGGGGGCGGACCCACAGATACGCAGTATTTT. This gives the protein CATSRGTGGGPTDTQYF.

This chain uses TRBV28 with TRBJ2-5; D may match TRBD1 or TRBD2 (5 bases each). There are 13 residues in the CDR3. Germline CDR1 is MDHEN and CDR2 is SYDVKM. V lost 2 bases to trimming and J lost 3 bases, with 7 bases between them. Written as DNA, the CDR3 is TGTGCCAGCAGTTTAGGGGGAAAAGAGACCCAGTACTTC. Its translation: CASSLGGKETQYF.

V and J are TRBV5-6 and TRBJ1-4, with 9 bases lining up with TRBD1. Germline CDR1 SGHDT, CDR2 YYEEEE. The CDR3 sequence is 18 residues long. V gave up 3 bases and J gave up 13 bases; unmatched junction bases: 22. The CDR3 nucleotides read TGTGCCAGCAGCTCGGACAGGGGAGTTGGGGGCCCGTACCCAGGACTGTTTTTT. Protein product: CASSSDRGVGGPYPGLFF.